This T cell receptor (beta chain) was captured in a study of blood T cell repertoires in COVID-19. V lost 4 bases to trimming and J lost 0 bases; unmatched junction nucleotides: 12. The germline V gene encodes CDR1 GTSNPN and CDR2 SVGIG (reference sequence). The CDR3 loop spans 18 amino acids. Some clones are missing from TCRdb's copy, which holds only in-frame ones; the method was immunoSEQ multiplex PCR. Counted here are about 210,000 clones, 75% to 90% occurring once; the ten biggest clones make up roughly 5.5%. Sequencing was done on a sample of peripheral blood. The sequence was obtained from an older woman with COVID-19, enrolled during active disease. The chain combines TRBV30 with TRBJ1-6, with 7 positions matching TRBD1. The CDR3 region is CAWTRRQGGSSYNSPLHF. CDR3 nucleotide sequence: TGTGCCTGGACCCGAAGACAGGGTGGGAGCTCCTATAATTCACCCCTCCACTTT.